This T cell receptor beta chain emerged from a study of metastatic and nonmetastatic thyroid tumors. Across the study: Repertoire comparison spanned blood and tumor or nodule tissue of malignant and benign thyroid patients.

J gave up 2 bases and V 5 bases, and 10 bases lay outside the gene matches. CDR3 length: 17 amino acids. Germline CDR1 reads SGHRS; CDR2 reads YFSETQ. TCRdb re-called clones via MiXCR from the PCR reads. The profile covers over 70,000 clones, with 18% appearing a single time and roughly 13% taken by the ten largest. This clone was seen repeatedly, ten times or more. Among the patients, none had received any treatment before thyroid surgery. The J gene is TRBJ2-3, the V gene TRBV5-1; 11 nucleotides align to TRBD2. Source material: blood. This receptor was obtained from a female donor with papillary thyroid cancer or a benign thyroid nodule (not recorded which). Some clones in this sample may be carry-over from other donors' samples. The CDR3 nucleotides are TGCGCCAGCAGTAGGGTGCAACTAGCGGGAGCCACAGATACGCAGTATTTT. Amino acid sequence: CASSRVQLAGATDTQYF.